Listed here are 22 T cell receptor beta chains from one sample, sequenced in a study of T cells in narcolepsy. This table comes from immunoSEQ multiplex PCR, and its TCRdb copy is limited to in-frame clones, with some not included. The data contain roughly 20,000 clones, over 80% of them seen just once; the ten biggest clones take up 1.5% to 2%. The sample was memory (CD45RA-) CD4+ T cells from blood. These receptors were obtained from a human donor in good health.

The chain recombines TRBV5-1 with TRBJ2-5; D unclear. This CDR3 region has 14 residues. The germline gives CDR1 SGHRS, CDR2 YFSETQ. V gave up 0 bases and J gave up 6 bases, with 12 bases separating them. The CDR3: CASSLVSPEKTQYF. CDR3 nucleotide sequence: TGCGCCAGCAGCTTGGTCAGCCCTGAGAAGACCCAGTACTTC.

V and J are TRBV25-1 and TRBJ2-1, with 9 bases fitting TRBD1. J lost 3 bases, V lost 6 bases, and 6 bases had no gene match. CDR1 and CDR2 (germline): MGHDK, SYGVNS. This CDR3 spans 15 amino acids. CDR3 bases: TGTGCCAGCAGGGCCGGGACAGGGCTCTACAATGAGCAGTTCTTC. Its translation: CASRAGTGLYNEQFF.

The chain employs TRBV9 and TRBJ2-3; D may match TRBD1 or TRBD2 (5 bases each). The V gene's germline CDR1 is SGDLS and CDR2 YYNGEE. This CDR3 region has 15 residues. Trimming removed 3 bases at V and 8 bases at J, with 19 bases between. The CDR3 DNA follows: TGTGCCAGCAGCGCTCCCTCGCCAATTGGGGGTACGCAGTATTTT. Its translation is CASSAPSPIGGTQYF.

This sequence joins TRBV29-1 and TRBJ1-2, with D possibly being TRBD1 (5 bases). CDR3 length equals 13 residues. Germline V lookup: CDR1 SQVTM, CDR2 ANQGSEA. CDR3: CTSSTVGDYGYTF. CDR3 coding DNA: TGCACCTCGTCCACGGTAGGGGACTATGGCTACACCTTC. Full variable domain (outside the CDR3, taken from reference TRBV29-1 and TRBJ1-2): SAVISQKPSRDICQRGTSLTIQCQVDSQVTMMFWYRQQPGQSLTLIATANQGSEATYESGFVIDKFPISRPNLTFSTLTVSNMSPEDSSIYLCTSSTVGDYGYTFGSGTRLTVV.

The chain couples TRBV7-9 to TRBJ1-3, with a tentative D call TRBD1 (6 bases). The germline V and J ends were trimmed by 7 bases and 2 bases, with 12 bases remaining between them. The CDR3 contains 14 residues. Per germline, CDR1 SEHNR and CDR2 FQNEAQ (reference sequence). CDR3 loop: CASTPGGPGNTIYF. In DNA form, the CDR3 reads TGTGCCAGCACTCCGGGGGGCCCTGGAAACACCATATATTTT.

This clone was found once. The J gene is TRBJ2-7, the V gene TRBV9; D is tentatively TRBD1 or TRBD2 (5 bases each). The CDR3 contains 14 residues. Germline lookup yields CDR1 SGDLS and CDR2 YYNGEE. The ends were cut back, 0 bases at V and 4 bases at J, with 11 bases in the middle. CDR3 region: CASSVVPGAYEQYF. The CDR3 coding sequence is TGTGCCAGCAGCGTAGTTCCCGGGGCGTACGAGCAGTACTTC.

This clone was recorded once. The chain joins TRBV5-1 to TRBJ2-3; D possibly uses TRBD1 or TRBD2 (7 bases each). V dropped 6 bases and J dropped 5 bases, with 13 bases sitting between them. CDR1 is SGHRS, CDR2 YFSETQ, per germline. CDR3 size: 13 residues. The CDR3 region has the DNA TGCGCCAGCAAGTCAGGGGGGGTAGATACGCAGTATTTT. As protein: CASKSGGVDTQYF.

The CDR3 reads CASSPGLAALNEQYF. CDR3 in DNA: TGTGCCAGCAGCCCGGGACTAGCGGCTCTGAACGAGCAGTACTTC. The V and J genes are TRBV9 and TRBJ2-7; 11 bases align to TRBD2. Trimming removed 4 bases from V and 5 bases from J; junction bases left unmatched: 8. The CDR3 sequence is 15 residues long. Germline-derived CDR1 and CDR2 are SGDLS and YYNGEE.

The V and J genes are TRBV28 and TRBJ2-2, with a weak D call TRBD2 (5 bases). The CDR3 contains 13 residues. Germline V lookup: CDR1 MDHEN, CDR2 SYDVKM. Deletions cut 11 bases from V and 3 bases from J, with 13 bases between. CDR3 nucleotides: TGTGCCTGCGTAGCGCTTGACACCGGGGAGCTGTTTTTT. This encodes CACVALDTGELFF.

The V and J genes are TRBV6-5 and TRBJ1-1; 7 bases line up with TRBD1. The CDR3 extends over 15 amino acids. With V trimmed by 8 bases and J by 1 base, 10 bases remained unmatched. Germline V gene sequence: CDR1 MNHEY, CDR2 SVGAGI. CDR3 bases: TGTGCCAGCGGAAGGGGGCTATCGAGGAACACTGAAGCTTTCTTT. It translates to CASGRGLSRNTEAFF.

V is TRBV7-8 and J is TRBJ1-2; the D is unclear. Trimming left V 3 bases short and J 6 bases short, with 17 bases between. This CDR3 is built from 15 residues. In germline, CDR1 is SGHVS, CDR2 FQNEAQ. CDR3 loop: CASSFRVRGKNGYTF. The CDR3 bases are TGTGCCAGCAGCTTCCGCGTGCGGGGAAAGAATGGCTACACCTTC.

J is TRBJ1-2 and V is TRBV6-5; maybe TRBD1 (6 bases). The V gene's germline CDR1 is MNHEY and CDR2 SVGAGI. CDR3 size: 14 residues. V dropped 8 bases and J dropped 7 bases, with 20 bases sitting between them. The CDR3 reads CASGERDQGFGYTF. In nucleotides, the CDR3 is TGTGCCAGCGGAGAGAGAGACCAGGGGTTTGGCTACACCTTC.

V gene TRBV19 combines with J gene TRBJ2-5, with 8 bases identical to TRBD1. The closer fit of TRBJ2-7 to the DNA end suggests the J call may be wrong. Per the germline V gene, CDR1 is LNHDA and CDR2 is SQIVND (reference sequence). There are 14 residues in the CDR3. The CDR3: CASSMGQVSYEQYF. The CDR3 bases are TGTGCCAGTAGTATGGGACAGGTATCCTACGAGCAGTACTTC.

This rearrangement joins TRBV5-1 to TRBJ2-5; weak D call: TRBD2 (6 bases). Germline-derived CDR1 and CDR2 are SGHRS and YFSETQ. V gave up 1 base and J gave up 2 bases, with 12 bases separating them. This CDR3 is 15 amino acids long. The CDR3 DNA sequence: TGCGCCAGCAGCTTGAAGATCAGCGGGCAAGAGACCCAGTACTTC. It is translated as CASSLKISGQETQYF.

CDR3 sequence: CASSRTGYQETQYF. The DNA of the CDR3 is TGTGCCAGCAGTCGGACAGGGTACCAAGAGACCCAGTACTTC. The gene calls are TRBV7-2 and TRBJ2-5; 8 bases match TRBD1. Germline assignment: CDR1 SGHTA and CDR2 FQGNSA. The CDR3 totals 14 residues. V was clipped by 6 bases and J by 0 bases; unmatched bases: 3.

The chain recombines TRBV7-2 with TRBJ2-1; 15 bases fit TRBD2. The CDR3 covers 18 residues. From germline, CDR1 is SGHTA and CDR2 FQGNSA. The V and J ends lost 5 bases and 8 bases, in that order; junction bases with no gene match: 13. Written as DNA, the CDR3 is TGTGCCAGCAGCCCGAAACGGACTAGCGGGAGGGACGGCGATGAGCAGTTCTTC. Translating it yields CASSPKRTSGRDGDEQFF.

This clone has more than one count but fewer than ten. The rearrangement uses TRBV15 and TRBJ1-3, with D uncertain. V was pared by 0 bases and J by 0 bases, with 6 bases between. The CDR3 sequence is 15 residues long. In germline, CDR1 is LNHNV, CDR2 YYDKDF (reference sequence). CDR3 in DNA: TGTGCCACCAGCAGAGATCAAAACTCTGGAAACACCATATATTTT. Translation gives CATSRDQNSGNTIYF. Drawing the rest from reference TRBV15 and TRBJ1-3, the complete variable domain is DAMVIQNPRYQVTQFGKPVTLSCSQTLNHNVMYWYQQKSSQAPKLLFHYYDKDFNNEADTPDNFQSRRPNTSFCFLDIRSPGLGDTAMYLCATSRDQNSGNTIYFGEGSWLTVV.

The chain uses TRBV19 and TRBJ1-5, with a tentative D call TRBD1 (5 bases). V shed 7 bases and J shed 3 bases, with 16 bases lying between them. From germline, CDR1 is LNHDA and CDR2 SQIVND (reference sequence). The CDR3 runs 15 residues. In DNA, the CDR3 is TGTGCCAGTACCGAGAGACGGGGCTTCAATCAGCCCCAGCATTTT. This encodes CASTERRGFNQPQHF.

The gene calls are TRBV4-1 and TRBJ2-5; 9 bases align to TRBD1. The CDR3 totals 14 residues. Looked up from germline, CDR1 is MGHRA and CDR2 is YSYEKL. Trimming at V came to 8 bases and at J to 2 bases, leaving 6 bases not matched to a gene. DNA for the CDR3: TGCGCCAGCTGCCGGGACAGGGATCAAGAGACCCAGTACTTC. This sequence encodes CASCRDRDQETQYF.

Here the CDR3 DNA reads TGTGCCAGCAGTTTAAAGGGAGGTCTTAGGGTTAATGAAAAACTGTTTTTT. Its translation is CASSLKGGLRVNEKLFF. V and J are TRBV27 and TRBJ1-4; D is unclear. Germline V gene sequence: CDR1 MNHEY, CDR2 SMNVEV (reference sequence). The CDR3 is 17 residues long. Deletions cut 2 bases from V and 4 bases from J, with 17 bases between.

This clone was seen once. The chain carries TRBV5-1 and TRBJ2-1, with 11 nucleotides matching TRBD2. The CDR3 is 16 amino acids. Per germline, CDR1 SGHRS and CDR2 YFSETQ. After removal of 0 bases from V and 7 bases from J, the junction contained 6 bases not matched to a gene. CDR3 nucleotides: TGCGCCAGCAGCTTGGATAGCGGGAGGGCCGGGAATGAGCAGTTCTTC. Protein sequence: CASSLDSGRAGNEQFF.

The chain employs TRBV9 and TRBJ1-6; D ambiguous. Germline V gene data show CDR1 as SGDLS and CDR2 as YYNGEE. With 2 bases removed from V and 0 bases from J, the gap between germline ends came to 6 bases. The CDR3 is made up of 15 amino acids. CDR3 protein: CASSVLDSYNSPLHF. The CDR3 bases are TGTGCCAGCAGCGTGTTAGACTCCTATAATTCACCCCTCCACTTT.